This TCR beta chain is from a study of T cells in localized non-small cell lung cancer. TCRdb's copy holds only in-frame clones and misses some; the assay was immunoSEQ multiplex PCR. The table has under 55,000 clones, roughly 91% seen once; the top ten hold about 10%. Specimen: PBMCs, collected before any cancer treatment. The sequence derives from a woman between 40 and 69 years old with stage II lung adenocarcinoma.

In DNA form, the CDR3 reads TGTGCCAGCAGCCAAGATCCAGGGATGCGGAGAGGCGGGGAGCTGTTTTTT. This translates into CASSQDPGMRRGGELFF. The gene calls are TRBV14 and TRBJ2-2, with D possibly matching TRBD1 (5 bases). The V end lost 0 bases, the J end lost 7 bases, and 18 bases lay between the germline ends. The CDR3 runs 17 residues. Germline CDR1 SGHDN, CDR2 FVKESK.